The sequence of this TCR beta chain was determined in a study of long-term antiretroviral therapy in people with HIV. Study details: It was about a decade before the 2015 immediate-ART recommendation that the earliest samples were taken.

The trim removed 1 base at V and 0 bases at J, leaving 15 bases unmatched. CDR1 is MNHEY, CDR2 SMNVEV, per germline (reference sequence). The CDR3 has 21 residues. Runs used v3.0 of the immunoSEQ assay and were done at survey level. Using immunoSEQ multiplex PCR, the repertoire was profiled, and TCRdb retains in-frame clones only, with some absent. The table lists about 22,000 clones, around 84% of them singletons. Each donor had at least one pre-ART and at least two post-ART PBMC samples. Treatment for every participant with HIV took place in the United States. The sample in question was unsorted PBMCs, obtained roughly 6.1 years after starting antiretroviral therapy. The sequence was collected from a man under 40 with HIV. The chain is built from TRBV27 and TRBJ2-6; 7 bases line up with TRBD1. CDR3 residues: CASSLYSTGAPLPSGANVLTF. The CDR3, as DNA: TGTGCCAGCAGTTTATATTCCACAGGGGCCCCTCTGCCCTCTGGGGCCAACGTCCTGACTTTC.